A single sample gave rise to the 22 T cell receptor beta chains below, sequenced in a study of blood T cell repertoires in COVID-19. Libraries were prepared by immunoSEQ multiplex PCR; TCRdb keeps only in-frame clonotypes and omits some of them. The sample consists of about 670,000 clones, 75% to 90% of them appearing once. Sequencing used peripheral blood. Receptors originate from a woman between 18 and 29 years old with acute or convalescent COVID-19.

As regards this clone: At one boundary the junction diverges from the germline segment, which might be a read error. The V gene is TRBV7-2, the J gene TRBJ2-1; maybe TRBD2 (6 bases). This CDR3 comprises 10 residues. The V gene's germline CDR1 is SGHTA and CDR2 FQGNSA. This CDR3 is CWRDGNEQFF. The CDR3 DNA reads TGCTGGCGGGACGGGAATGAGCAGTTCTTC. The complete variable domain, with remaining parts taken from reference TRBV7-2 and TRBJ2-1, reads GAGVSQSPSNKVTEKGKDVELRCDPISGHTALYWYRQSLGQGLEFLIYFQGNSAPDKSGLPSDRFSAERTGGSVSTLTIQRTQQEDSAVYLCWRDGNEQFFGPGTRLTVL.

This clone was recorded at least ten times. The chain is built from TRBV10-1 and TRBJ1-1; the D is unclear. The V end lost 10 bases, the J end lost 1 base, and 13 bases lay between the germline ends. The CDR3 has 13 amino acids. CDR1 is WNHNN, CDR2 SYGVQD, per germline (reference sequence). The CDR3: CAIYFTKNTEAFF. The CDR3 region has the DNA TGCGCCATCTATTTCACTAAGAACACTGAAGCTTTCTTT.

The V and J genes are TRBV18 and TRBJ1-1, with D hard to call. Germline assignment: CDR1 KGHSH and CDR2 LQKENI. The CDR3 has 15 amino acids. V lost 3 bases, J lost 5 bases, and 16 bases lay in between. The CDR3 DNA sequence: TGTGCCAGCTCACCGGCTCAGCGAGGTGGGACTGAAGCTTTCTTT. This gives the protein CASSPAQRGGTEAFF.

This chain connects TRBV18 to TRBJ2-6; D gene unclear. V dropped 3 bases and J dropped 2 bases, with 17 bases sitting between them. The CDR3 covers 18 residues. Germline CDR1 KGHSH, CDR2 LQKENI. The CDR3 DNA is TGTGCCAGCTCACCCCTCAGTTTTCCTTCCACTGGGGCCAACGTCCTGACTTTC. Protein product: CASSPLSFPSTGANVLTF.

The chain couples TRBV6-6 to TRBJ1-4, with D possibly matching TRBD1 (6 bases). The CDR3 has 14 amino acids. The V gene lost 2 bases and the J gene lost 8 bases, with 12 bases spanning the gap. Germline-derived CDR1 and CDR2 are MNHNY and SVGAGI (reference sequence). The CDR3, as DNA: TGTGCCAGCAGTTACGAGGGGGACGGGGAAAAACTGTTTTTT. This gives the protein CASSYEGDGEKLFF.

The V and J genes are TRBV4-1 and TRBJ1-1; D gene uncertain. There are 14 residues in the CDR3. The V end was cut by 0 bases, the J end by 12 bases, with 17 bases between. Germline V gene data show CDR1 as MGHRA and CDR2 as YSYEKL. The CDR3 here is CASSQEVRVTRTFF. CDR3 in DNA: TGCGCCAGCAGCCAAGAGGTCCGGGTAACTCGGACTTTCTTT.

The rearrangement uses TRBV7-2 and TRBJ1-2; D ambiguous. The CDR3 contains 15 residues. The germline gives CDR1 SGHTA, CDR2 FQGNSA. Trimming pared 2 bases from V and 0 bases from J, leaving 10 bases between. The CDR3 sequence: CASSLTSGANYGYTF. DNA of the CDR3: TGTGCCAGCAGCTTAACGTCCGGAGCTAACTATGGCTACACCTTC.

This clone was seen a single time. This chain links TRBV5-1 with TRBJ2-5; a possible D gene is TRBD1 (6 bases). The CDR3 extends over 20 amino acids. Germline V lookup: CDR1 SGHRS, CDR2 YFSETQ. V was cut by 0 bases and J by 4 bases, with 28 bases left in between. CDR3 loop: CASSLALTTGRLQGRETQYF. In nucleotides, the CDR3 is TGCGCCAGCAGCTTGGCGTTAACGACAGGTCGCCTGCAAGGTAGAGAGACCCAGTACTTC.

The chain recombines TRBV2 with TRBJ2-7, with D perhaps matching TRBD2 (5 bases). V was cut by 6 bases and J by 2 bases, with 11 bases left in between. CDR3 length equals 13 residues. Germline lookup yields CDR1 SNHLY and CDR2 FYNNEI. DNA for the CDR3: TGTGCCAGCAGCCAGTTGGGAGCCTACGAGCAGTACTTC. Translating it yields CASSQLGAYEQYF.

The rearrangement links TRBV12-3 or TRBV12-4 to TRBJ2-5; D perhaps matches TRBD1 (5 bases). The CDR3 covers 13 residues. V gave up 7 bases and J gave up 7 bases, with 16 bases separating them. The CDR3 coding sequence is TGTGCCAGCACCCCCGGACAAAGAGGGACCCAGTACTTC. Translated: CASTPGQRGTQYF.

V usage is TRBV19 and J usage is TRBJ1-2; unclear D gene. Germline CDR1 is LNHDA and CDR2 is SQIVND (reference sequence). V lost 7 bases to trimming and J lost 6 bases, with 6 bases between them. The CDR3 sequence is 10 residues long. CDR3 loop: CASTGNGYTF. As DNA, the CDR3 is TGTGCCAGTACGGGAAATGGCTACACCTTC.

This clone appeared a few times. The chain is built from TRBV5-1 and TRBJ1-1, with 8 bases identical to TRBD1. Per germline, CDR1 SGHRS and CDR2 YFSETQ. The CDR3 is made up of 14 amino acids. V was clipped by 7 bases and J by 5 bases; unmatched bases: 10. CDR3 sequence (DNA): TGCGCCAGCCGATCTCAGGGGGCAGGGACTGAAGCTTTCTTT. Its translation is CASRSQGAGTEAFF.

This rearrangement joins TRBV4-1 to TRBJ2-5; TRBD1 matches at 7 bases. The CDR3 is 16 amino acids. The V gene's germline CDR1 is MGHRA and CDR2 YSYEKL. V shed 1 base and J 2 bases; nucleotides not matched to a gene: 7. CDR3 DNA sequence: TGCGCCAGCAGCCAAGCCCACGACAGGGCGCAAGAGACCCAGTACTTC. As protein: CASSQAHDRAQETQYF.

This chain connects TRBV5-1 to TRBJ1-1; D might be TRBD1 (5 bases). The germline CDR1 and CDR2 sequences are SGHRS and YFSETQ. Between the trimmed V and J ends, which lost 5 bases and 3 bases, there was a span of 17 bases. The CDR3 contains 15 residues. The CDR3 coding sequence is TGCGCCAGCAGGCGGGACGGTGGCGTGGACACTGAAGCTTTCTTT. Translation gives CASRRDGGVDTEAFF. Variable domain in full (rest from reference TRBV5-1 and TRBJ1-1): KAGVTQTPRYLIKTRGQQVTLSCSPISGHRSVSWYQQTPGQGLQFLFEYFSETQRNKGNFPGRFSGRQFSNSRSEMNVSTLELGDSALYLCASRRDGGVDTEAFFGQGTRLTVV.

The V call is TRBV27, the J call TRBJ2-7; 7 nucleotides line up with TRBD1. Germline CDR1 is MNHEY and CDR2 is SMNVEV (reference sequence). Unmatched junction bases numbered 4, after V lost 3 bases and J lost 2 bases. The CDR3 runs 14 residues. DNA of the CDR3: TGTGCCAGCAGTTTGTCGACAGGGACCTACGAGCAGTACTTC. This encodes CASSLSTGTYEQYF.

The CDR3 nucleotides read TGCGCCAGCAGCCAAGAACAGGGCTACGAGCAGTACTTC. Amino acid sequence: CASSQEQGYEQYF. This chain uses TRBV4-1 with TRBJ2-7, with D possibly being TRBD1 (6 bases). Between the trimmed V and J ends, which lost 0 bases and 3 bases, there was a span of 6 bases. This CDR3 is 13 amino acids long. The germline gives CDR1 MGHRA, CDR2 YSYEKL.

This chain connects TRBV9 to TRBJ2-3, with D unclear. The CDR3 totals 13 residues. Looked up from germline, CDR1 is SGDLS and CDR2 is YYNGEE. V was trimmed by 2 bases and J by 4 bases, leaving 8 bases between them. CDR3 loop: CASSVGGADTQYF. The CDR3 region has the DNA TGTGCCAGCAGCGTGGGTGGAGCAGATACGCAGTATTTT.

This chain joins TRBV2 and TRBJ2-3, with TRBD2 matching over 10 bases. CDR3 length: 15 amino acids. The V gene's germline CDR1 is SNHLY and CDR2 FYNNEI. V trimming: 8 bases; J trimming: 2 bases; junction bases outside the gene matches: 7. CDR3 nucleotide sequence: TGTGCCAGCGGTAGCGGGGGGCCCACCACAGATACGCAGTATTTT. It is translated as CASGSGGPTTDTQYF. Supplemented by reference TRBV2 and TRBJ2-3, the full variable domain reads EPEVTQTPSHQVTQMGQEVILRCVPISNHLYFYWYRQILGQKVEFLVSFYNNEISEKSEIFDDQFSVERPDGSNFTLKIRSTKLEDSAMYFCASGSGGPTTDTQYFGPGTRLTVL.

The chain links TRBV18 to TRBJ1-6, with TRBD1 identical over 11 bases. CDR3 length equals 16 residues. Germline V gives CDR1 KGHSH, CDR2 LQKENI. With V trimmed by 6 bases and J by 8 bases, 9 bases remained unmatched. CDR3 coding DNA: TGTGCCAGCTCCCGGACAGGGGGCACATCTGATTCACCCCTCCACTTT. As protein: CASSRTGGTSDSPLHF.

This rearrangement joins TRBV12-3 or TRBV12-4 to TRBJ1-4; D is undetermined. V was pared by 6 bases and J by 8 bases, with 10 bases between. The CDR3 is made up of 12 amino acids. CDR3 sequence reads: CASSPRPEKLFF. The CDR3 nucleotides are TGTGCCAGCAGCCCGCGGCCGGAAAAACTGTTTTTT.

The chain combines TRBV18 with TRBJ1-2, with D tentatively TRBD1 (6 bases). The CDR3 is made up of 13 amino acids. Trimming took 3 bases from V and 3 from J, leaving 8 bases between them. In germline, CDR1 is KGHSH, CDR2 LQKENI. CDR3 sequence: CASSPGQYYGYTF. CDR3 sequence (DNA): TGTGCCAGCTCACCCGGACAGTACTATGGCTACACCTTC.

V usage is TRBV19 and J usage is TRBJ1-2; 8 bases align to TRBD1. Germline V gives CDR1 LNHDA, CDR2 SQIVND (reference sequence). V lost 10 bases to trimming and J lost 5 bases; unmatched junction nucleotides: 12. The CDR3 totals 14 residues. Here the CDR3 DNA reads TGTGCCACCATAAGGTCCGACAGGGGTTATGGCTACACCTTC. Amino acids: CATIRSDRGYGYTF.